These 13 T cell receptor beta chains were all obtained from the same sample, sequenced in a study of blood T cell repertoires in COVID-19. Produced via immunoSEQ multiplex PCR; TCRdb's table is partial and in-frame only. The sample records fewer than 200,000 clones, around 90% being singletons. Material for sequencing was peripheral blood. The receptors here all came from a man aged 35 to 55 with active or convalescent COVID-19.

The chain couples TRBV7-3 to TRBJ2-1; 8 nucleotides agree with TRBD1. Germline CDR1 reads SGHTA; CDR2 reads FQGTGA. With V trimmed by 5 bases and J by 8 bases, 20 bases remained unmatched. This CDR3 has 18 amino acids. The CDR3 sequence is CASSPRGGQGAFKDEQFF. As DNA, the CDR3 is TGTGCCAGCAGCCCCCGAGGGGGTCAGGGGGCCTTTAAAGATGAGCAGTTCTTC.

The CDR3 spells CASSSGTEGETQYF. The CDR3 nucleotides are TGTGCCAGCAGCTCCGGGACTGAGGGAGAGACCCAGTACTTC. The chain couples TRBV11-1 to TRBJ2-5, with D possibly being TRBD2 (6 bases). Germline V gives CDR1 SGHAT, CDR2 FQDESV (reference sequence). This CDR3 comprises 14 residues. Deletions cut 4 bases from V and 4 bases from J, with 13 bases between. The full variable domain, in which reference TRBV11-1 and TRBJ2-5 provide the parts outside the CDR3, is EAEVAQSPRYKITEKSQAVAFWCDPISGHATLYWYRQILGQGPELLVQFQDESVVDDSQLPKDRFSAERLKGVDSTLKIQPAELGDSAMYLCASSSGTEGETQYFGPGTRLLVL.

The chain recombines TRBV19 with TRBJ1-5, with D possibly matching TRBD1 (6 bases). Per the germline V gene, CDR1 is LNHDA and CDR2 is SQIVND (reference sequence). Trimming pared 4 bases from V and 3 bases from J, leaving 10 bases between. This CDR3 is 14 amino acids long. CDR3 DNA: TGTGCCAGTAGTACCCGACAGGACAATCAGCCCCAGCATTTT. Its translation: CASSTRQDNQPQHF.

A word on this clone: Other DNA sequences in this sample translate to the same CDR3. The chain couples TRBV12-3 or TRBV12-4 to TRBJ1-5; D gene unclear. V was trimmed by 3 bases and J by 2 bases, leaving 5 bases between them. The CDR3 extends over 13 amino acids. CDR3 in amino acids: CASSFSGNQPQHF. The CDR3 bases are TGTGCCAGCAGTTTTTCGGGCAATCAGCCCCAGCATTTT.

The rearrangement uses TRBV28 and TRBJ2-1; no clear D gene. Germline lookup yields CDR1 MDHEN and CDR2 SYDVKM. The CDR3 covers 16 residues. Trimming stripped 4 bases from V and 4 bases from J, with 17 bases between. The CDR3, as DNA: TGTGCCAGCAGTTCCTTCACAGCCGGCCAATACAATGAGCAGTTCTTC. This codes for CASSSFTAGQYNEQFF.

This chain joins TRBV11-2 and TRBJ2-5; 7 nucleotides match TRBD2. With V trimmed by 0 bases and J by 3 bases, 10 bases remained unmatched. The CDR3 contains 17 residues. From germline, CDR1 is SGHAT and CDR2 FQNNGV. CDR3 sequence reads: CASSLDRPGGYEETQYF. Here the CDR3 DNA reads TGTGCCAGCAGCTTAGATCGCCCCGGGGGGTACGAAGAGACCCAGTACTTC.

This chain joins TRBV7-6 and TRBJ1-5, with TRBD1 identical over 7 bases. Trimming removed 5 bases from V and 4 bases from J; junction bases left unmatched: 11. There are 16 residues in the CDR3. In germline, CDR1 is SGHVS, CDR2 FNYEAQ. This CDR3 is CASSAMVGTVNQPQHF. For the CDR3, the DNA is TGTGCCAGCAGCGCAATGGTTGGGACAGTGAATCAGCCCCAGCATTTT.

The sample holds one count of this clone. V usage is TRBV11-2 and J usage is TRBJ2-7, with 11 bases that match TRBD1. J was trimmed by 4 bases and V by 9 bases; bases with no gene match: 8. Germline V CDR1 and CDR2: SGHAT, FQNNGV. The CDR3 spans 14 residues. The CDR3 region is CARVGQGAGYEQYF. The CDR3 bases are TGTGCCAGAGTTGGACAGGGGGCTGGATACGAGCAGTACTTC. Full variable domain (remainder filled in from reference TRBV11-2 and TRBJ2-7): EAGVAQSPRYKIIEKRQSVAFWCNPISGHATLYWYQQILGQGPKLLIQFQNNGVVDDSQLPKDRFSAERLKGVDSTLKIQPAKLEDSAVYLCARVGQGAGYEQYFGPGTRLTVT.

The V and J genes are TRBV19 and TRBJ1-2; 9 bases align to TRBD1. The V gene end was trimmed by 5 bases and the J gene end by 4 bases; junction bases not matched to a gene: 8. Germline assignment: CDR1 LNHDA and CDR2 SQIVND (reference sequence). There are 15 residues in the CDR3. DNA for the CDR3: TGTGCCAGTAGTTACTCGGACAGGGGATCCTATGGCTACACCTTC. The encoded protein is CASSYSDRGSYGYTF. Using reference TRBV19 and TRBJ1-2 for the parts outside the CDR3, the full variable domain is DGGITQSPKYLFRKEGQNVTLSCEQNLNHDAMYWYRQDPGQGLRLIYYSQIVNDFQKGDIAEGYSVSREKKESFPLTVTSAQKNPTAFYLCASSYSDRGSYGYTFGSGTRLTVV.

The chain combines TRBV5-4 with TRBJ2-7, with TRBD2 as a possible D gene (6 bases). V gave up 5 bases and J gave up 3 bases, with 18 bases separating them. This CDR3 contains 15 residues. The V gene's germline CDR1 is SGHNT and CDR2 YYREEE (reference sequence). In DNA, the CDR3 is TGTGCCAGCAGTTTCCAAGGACGTAGCGGCTACGAGCAGTACTTC. Its translation is CASSFQGRSGYEQYF.

The CDR3 bases are TGTGCCAGCAGCTTAGGGCAGGGGGCAGTCGGGGAGCTGTTTTTT. This codes for CASSLGQGAVGELFF. This chain links TRBV7-6 with TRBJ2-2; 8 positions match TRBD1. J lost 7 bases, V lost 1 base, and 5 bases had no gene match. Germline V CDR1 and CDR2: SGHVS, FNYEAQ. This CDR3 is built from 15 residues. Together with reference TRBV7-6 and TRBJ2-2, the CDR3 gives the full variable domain: GAGVSQSPRYKVTKRGQDVALRCDPISGHVSLYWYRQALGQGPEFLTYFNYEAQQDKSGLPNDRFSAERPEGSISTLTIQRTEQRDSAMYRCASSLGQGAVGELFFGEGSRLTVL.

The gene calls are TRBV30 and TRBJ1-1; no firm D call. In germline, CDR1 is GTSNPN, CDR2 SVGIG (reference sequence). V was clipped by 4 bases and J by 0 bases, with 12 bases between them. This CDR3 comprises 14 residues. The CDR3 region is CAWKREWLNTEAFF. CDR3 nucleotide sequence: TGTGCCTGGAAAAGGGAGTGGTTGAACACTGAAGCTTTCTTT.

This clone was counted many times. The V and J genes are TRBV5-1 and TRBJ1-2, with 10 bases aligning to TRBD1. CDR3 length: 18 amino acids. The trim removed 4 bases at V and 3 bases at J, leaving 15 bases unmatched. The germline CDR1 and CDR2 sequences are SGHRS and YFSETQ. The CDR3 sequence: CASSATGTGDRPDYGYTF. The CDR3 DNA sequence: TGCGCCAGCAGCGCCACCGGGACAGGGGACCGGCCCGACTATGGCTACACCTTC.